These T cell receptor beta chains were read from a single sample in a study of blood T cell repertoires in COVID-19. The method was immunoSEQ multiplex PCR; TCRdb's version includes in-frame clones alone and lacks a portion of them. This repertoire shows fewer than 250,000 clones, less than 90% found once; its top ten account for approximately 0.7%. The specimen was peripheral blood. The source of these receptors is a middle-aged man with acute or convalescent COVID-19. Each CDR3 is given with its conserved first and last residue. D genes are given only for firm matches. Size is stated for part of the rows, as once, few or many counts, or as a class when the clone is expanded.

clone_size: once; j_call: TRBJ2-2; d_call: -; v_call: TRBV19; cdr3_aa: CATRDMNTGELFF; cdr3_nt: TGTGCCACCCGGGACATGAACACCGGGGAGCTGTTTTTT
clone_size: -; j_call: TRBJ2-5; d_call: TRBD2; v_call: TRBV7-9; cdr3_aa: CASSFRWEGLGRETQYF; cdr3_nt: TGTGCCAGCAGCTTTCGGTGGGAGGGCTTGGGAAGAGAGACCCAGTACTTC
clone_size: -; j_call: TRBJ1-1; d_call: -; v_call: TRBV29-1; cdr3_aa: CSVEGVGGTEAFF; cdr3_nt: TGCAGCGTTGAGGGTGTGGGGGGCACTGAAGCTTTCTTT
clone_size: -; j_call: TRBJ2-7; d_call: -; v_call: TRBV19; cdr3_aa: CASSITVAEIYEQYF; cdr3_nt: TGTGCCAGTAGTATAACGGTAGCGGAGATCTACGAGCAGTACTTC
clone_size: -; j_call: TRBJ1-1; d_call: -; v_call: TRBV4-1; cdr3_aa: CASSQARDPEAFF; cdr3_nt: TGCGCCAGCAGCCAAGCACGGGATCCTGAAGCTTTCTTT
clone_size: -; j_call: TRBJ2-2; d_call: TRBD1; v_call: TRBV3-1/TRBV3-2; cdr3_aa: CASSQDHRGAGAGELFF; cdr3_nt: TGTGCCAGCAGCCAAGATCACAGGGGGGCAGGGGCCGGGGAGCTGTTTTTT
clone_size: -; j_call: TRBJ2-7; d_call: -; v_call: TRBV7-2; cdr3_aa: CASSPRGIISYEQYF; cdr3_nt: TGTGCCAGCAGCCCTCGAGGGATTATCTCCTACGAGCAGTACTTC
clone_size: -; j_call: TRBJ1-1; d_call: TRBD1; v_call: TRBV28; cdr3_aa: CASSMGDRVPNTEAFF; cdr3_nt: TGTGCCAGCAGCATGGGGGACAGGGTTCCGAACACTGAAGCTTTCTTT
clone_size: -; j_call: TRBJ2-1; d_call: TRBD2; v_call: TRBV6-1; cdr3_aa: CAAGGFYNEQFF; cdr3_nt: TGTGCAGCGGGGGGCTTCTACAATGAGCAGTTCTTC
clone_size: -; j_call: TRBJ2-5; d_call: TRBD1; v_call: TRBV18; cdr3_aa: CASSTGGGSETQYF; cdr3_nt: TGTGCCAGCTCAACAGGGGGCGGTTCAGAGACCCAGTACTTC
clone_size: once; j_call: TRBJ1-2; d_call: TRBD1; v_call: TRBV15; cdr3_aa: CATSRGQGHGYTF; cdr3_nt: TGTGCCACCAGCAGGGGACAGGGGCATGGCTACACCTTC
clone_size: -; j_call: TRBJ2-3; d_call: -; v_call: TRBV11-2; cdr3_aa: CASSLLGGGARADTQYF; cdr3_nt: TGTGCCAGCAGCTTGCTGGGGGGGGGCGCGAGGGCAGATACGCAGTATTTT
clone_size: -; j_call: TRBJ1-1; d_call: -; v_call: TRBV6-5; cdr3_aa: CASSQTLSNTEAFF; cdr3_nt: TGTGCCAGCAGTCAGACACTTTCGAACACTGAAGCTTTCTTT
clone_size: -; j_call: TRBJ2-5; d_call: TRBD2; v_call: TRBV6-6; cdr3_aa: CASSSNGLAGEETQYF; cdr3_nt: TGTGCCAGCAGTTCGAACGGACTAGCGGGAGAGGAGACCCAGTACTTC
clone_size: -; j_call: TRBJ2-2; d_call: -; v_call: TRBV5-6; cdr3_aa: CASSLVTRTGELFF; cdr3_nt: TGTGCCAGCAGCTTGGTTACGAGGACCGGGGAGCTGTTTTTT
clone_size: -; j_call: TRBJ1-2; d_call: -; v_call: TRBV27; cdr3_aa: CASSSFPGRGNYGYTF; cdr3_nt: TGTGCCAGCAGTTCATTTCCCGGTCGGGGGAACTATGGCTACACCTTC
clone_size: -; j_call: TRBJ2-1; d_call: -; v_call: TRBV7-9; cdr3_aa: CASSLVGFGLDNEQFF; cdr3_nt: TGTGCCAGCAGCTTAGTGGGCTTTGGACTGGACAATGAGCAGTTCTTC
clone_size: -; j_call: TRBJ2-5; d_call: TRBD2; v_call: TRBV10-3; cdr3_aa: CAIMTGLAGEETQYF; cdr3_nt: TGTGCCATCATGACAGGACTAGCGGGAGAAGAGACCCAGTACTTC
clone_size: -; j_call: TRBJ1-2; d_call: -; v_call: TRBV5-1; cdr3_aa: CASSFGQVDGYTF; cdr3_nt: TGCGCCAGCAGCTTTGGCCAGGTCGATGGCTACACCTTC
clone_size: -; j_call: TRBJ2-7; d_call: TRBD2; v_call: TRBV7-2; cdr3_aa: CASSPRTRFLYEQYF; cdr3_nt: TGTGCCAGCAGCCCACGGACTAGATTTTTATACGAGCAGTACTTC
clone_size: -; j_call: TRBJ1-1; d_call: TRBD1; v_call: TRBV28; cdr3_aa: CASSSGQGTEAFF; cdr3_nt: TGTGCCAGCAGTTCGGGACAGGGAACTGAAGCTTTCTTT
clone_size: -; j_call: TRBJ2-3; d_call: -; v_call: TRBV13; cdr3_aa: CASSLGGVGTDTQYF; cdr3_nt: TGTGCCAGCAGCTTAGGCGGGGTCGGCACAGATACGCAGTATTTT
clone_size: -; j_call: TRBJ2-3; d_call: TRBD1; v_call: TRBV5-6; cdr3_aa: CASSLGDRAHTDTQYF; cdr3_nt: TGTGCCAGCAGCTTGGGGGACAGGGCCCACACAGATACGCAGTATTTT
clone_size: -; j_call: TRBJ2-4; d_call: TRBD2; v_call: TRBV4-1; cdr3_aa: CASSQDGLAGAQNIQYF; cdr3_nt: TGCGCCAGCAGCCAGGACGGACTAGCGGGGGCCCAAAACATTCAGTACTTC
clone_size: -; j_call: TRBJ1-2; d_call: TRBD1; v_call: TRBV11-1; cdr3_aa: CASSLTPGTGFGYTF; cdr3_nt: TGTGCCAGCAGCTTAACTCCCGGGACAGGGTTTGGCTACACCTTC
clone_size: -; j_call: TRBJ2-1; d_call: TRBD2; v_call: TRBV19; cdr3_aa: CASSISRREVQFF; cdr3_nt: TGTGCCAGTAGTATAAGTAGGCGGGAGGTGCAGTTCTTC
clone_size: -; j_call: TRBJ2-4; d_call: TRBD1; v_call: TRBV5-4; cdr3_aa: CASSFQGAAKNIQYF; cdr3_nt: TGTGCCAGCAGCTTTCAGGGGGCGGCCAAAAACATTCAGTACTTC
clone_size: -; j_call: TRBJ2-1; d_call: TRBD2; v_call: TRBV15; cdr3_aa: CATSRDLRTSVHEQFF; cdr3_nt: TGTGCCACCAGCAGAGATCTCCGGACTAGTGTTCATGAGCAGTTCTTC
clone_size: -; j_call: TRBJ2-1; d_call: -; v_call: TRBV4-1; cdr3_aa: CASSVGPTYNEQFF; cdr3_nt: TGCGCCAGCAGCGTGGGCCCGACCTACAATGAGCAGTTCTTC
clone_size: -; j_call: TRBJ1-6; d_call: -; v_call: TRBV5-6; cdr3_aa: CASSLEQAYNSPLHF; cdr3_nt: TGTGCCAGCAGCTTGGAGCAGGCATATAATTCACCCCTCCACTTT
clone_size: -; j_call: TRBJ2-7; d_call: -; v_call: TRBV12-3/TRBV12-4; cdr3_aa: CASRPRGAYEQYF; cdr3_nt: TGTGCCAGCAGGCCCAGGGGGGCCTACGAGCAGTACTTC
clone_size: -; j_call: TRBJ2-2; d_call: TRBD2; v_call: TRBV7-2; cdr3_aa: CASSFSGRNTGELFF; cdr3_nt: TGTGCCAGCAGCTTTAGCGGGAGAAACACCGGGGAGCTGTTTTTT
clone_size: few; j_call: TRBJ1-1; d_call: -; v_call: TRBV7-2; cdr3_aa: CASSADKRNTEAFF; cdr3_nt: TGTGCCAGCAGCGCGGACAAGAGGAACACTGAAGCTTTCTTT
clone_size: -; j_call: TRBJ2-5; d_call: TRBD2; v_call: TRBV28; cdr3_aa: CASSLYRVTSGSGAETQYF; cdr3_nt: TGTGCCAGCAGTTTATACAGAGTGACTAGCGGGAGTGGGGCAGAGACCCAGTACTTC
clone_size: -; j_call: TRBJ2-7; d_call: -; v_call: TRBV3-1/TRBV3-2; cdr3_aa: CASSPSGTYEQYF; cdr3_nt: TGTGCCAGCAGCCCTTCCGGGACCTACGAGCAGTACTTC
clone_size: -; j_call: TRBJ1-2; d_call: TRBD1; v_call: TRBV27; cdr3_aa: CASSLLGGAYGYTF; cdr3_nt: TGTGCCAGCAGTTTATTAGGGGGCGCTTATGGCTACACCTTC
clone_size: -; j_call: TRBJ1-1; d_call: -; v_call: TRBV10-2; cdr3_aa: CASSQLVLNTEAFF; cdr3_nt: TGCGCCAGCAGTCAACTCGTCCTGAACACTGAAGCTTTCTTT
clone_size: -; j_call: TRBJ2-1; d_call: -; v_call: TRBV19; cdr3_aa: CASSIDRAGTDEQFF; cdr3_nt: TGTGCCAGTAGTATAGATCGAGCGGGTACGGATGAGCAGTTCTTC
clone_size: -; j_call: TRBJ2-1; d_call: TRBD1; v_call: TRBV2; cdr3_aa: CASSGNRGLNEQFF; cdr3_nt: TGTGCCAGCAGTGGGAACAGGGGGCTCAATGAGCAGTTCTTC
clone_size: -; j_call: TRBJ1-5; d_call: -; v_call: TRBV28; cdr3_aa: CASMIQGGQPQHF; cdr3_nt: TGTGCCAGCATGATCCAAGGAGGCCAGCCCCAGCATTTT
clone_size: -; j_call: TRBJ1-2; d_call: -; v_call: TRBV11-2; cdr3_aa: CASSLEATALHYGYTF; cdr3_nt: TGTGCCAGCAGCTTAGAGGCCACCGCTCTCCACTATGGCTACACCTTC
clone_size: -; j_call: TRBJ1-2; d_call: TRBD1; v_call: TRBV19; cdr3_aa: CAISAGTGIYGYTF; cdr3_nt: TGTGCCATCTCAGCCGGGACAGGAATCTATGGCTACACCTTC
clone_size: -; j_call: TRBJ2-4; d_call: -; v_call: TRBV6-5; cdr3_aa: CASSYDRLGKNIQYF; cdr3_nt: TGTGCCAGCAGTTACGACCGACTTGGCAAAAACATTCAGTACTTC
clone_size: -; j_call: TRBJ2-1; d_call: -; v_call: TRBV2; cdr3_aa: CASTPDRFNEQFF; cdr3_nt: TGTGCCAGCACCCCCGACAGGTTCAATGAGCAGTTCTTC
clone_size: once; j_call: TRBJ2-1; d_call: TRBD2; v_call: TRBV27; cdr3_aa: CASSPPGLVGNEQFF; cdr3_nt: TGTGCCAGCAGTCCCCCGGGACTAGTCGGCAATGAGCAGTTCTTC
clone_size: once; j_call: TRBJ1-2; d_call: TRBD1; v_call: TRBV5-4; cdr3_aa: CASSLIQGDGYTF; cdr3_nt: TGTGCCAGCAGCTTGATACAGGGGGATGGCTACACCTTC
clone_size: -; j_call: TRBJ2-7; d_call: TRBD1; v_call: TRBV27; cdr3_aa: CASSLRDRVYEQYF; cdr3_nt: TGTGCCAGCAGTTTAAGGGACAGGGTCTACGAGCAGTACTTC
clone_size: few; j_call: TRBJ2-7; d_call: -; v_call: TRBV19; cdr3_aa: CASSIAAAPQYEQYF; cdr3_nt: TGTGCCAGTAGTATAGCTGCCGCCCCCCAGTACGAGCAGTACTTC
clone_size: -; j_call: TRBJ1-2; d_call: -; v_call: TRBV18; cdr3_aa: CASSPPAGTNYGYTF; cdr3_nt: TGTGCCAGCTCACCACCCGCGGGGACTAACTATGGCTACACCTTC
clone_size: -; j_call: TRBJ2-7; d_call: TRBD1; v_call: TRBV7-9; cdr3_aa: CASSIDRGEQYF; cdr3_nt: TGTGCCAGCAGTATCGACAGGGGCGAGCAGTACTTC
clone_size: -; j_call: TRBJ2-7; d_call: -; v_call: TRBV6-2/TRBV6-3; cdr3_aa: CASSQGQGLSEQYF; cdr3_nt: TGTGCCAGCAGCCAAGGTCAGGGACTCTCCGAGCAGTACTTC
clone_size: medium-sized; j_call: TRBJ2-1; d_call: TRBD2; v_call: TRBV27; cdr3_aa: CASSQTSGAYNEQFF; cdr3_nt: TGTGCCAGCAGCCAAACTAGCGGGGCTTACAATGAGCAGTTCTTC
clone_size: -; j_call: TRBJ2-2; d_call: -; v_call: TRBV19; cdr3_aa: CASRPDREDTGELFF; cdr3_nt: TGTGCCAGTAGACCAGACAGGGAGGACACCGGGGAGCTGTTTTTT